This T cell receptor (beta chain) was sequenced in a study of T cells after yellow fever vaccination. In making TCR cDNA, 5'RACE template switching added a universal primer site and UMIs to it. TCRdb re-called the 5' RACE reads through MiXCR, storing one row per CDR3 protein. Here the sample spans a few hundred thousand distinct CDR3 sequences, 4% to 5.5% being singletons. Germline assignment: CDR1 MDHEN and CDR2 SYDVKM. Trimming took 6 bases from V and 3 from J, leaving 21 bases between them. This CDR3 spans 16 amino acids. This clonotype was found many times. Its antigen is undetermined. Study-wide results and limits: Only a small proportion of the clonotypes turned up in both the CD4 and the CD8 compartments, likely arising from convergent recombination. Most primary-vaccination clones recurred post-booster (roughly 96% CD4, 88% CD8). Bulk-population clonotypes that are abundant could appear as contaminants in FACS-sorted repertoires.

Sequences were derived from PBMCs, sampled 15 days after the yellow fever booster vaccination. The sequence derives from a young man who received the YFV17D yellow fever vaccine. The chain has TRBV28 and TRBJ2-7, with D possibly TRBD1 on 5 matching bases. CDR3 region: CASSQLFTIGVYEQYF. The CDR3 DNA follows: TGTGCCAGCAGCCAACTGTTTACGATAGGGGTCTACGAGCAGTACTTC.